This T cell receptor (beta chain) came from a study of blood T cell repertoires in COVID-19. Study details: Collection of acute and convalescent COVID-19 samples took place in the United States, Italy and Spain. In each case, the material was cDNA or gDNA derived from T cells, B-cell-depleted T cells, or PBMCs.

A single count supports this clone. V lost 5 bases to trimming and J lost 4 bases; unmatched junction nucleotides: 6. Germline V gives CDR1 LNHDA, CDR2 SQIVND (reference sequence). The CDR3 extends over 15 amino acids. In the authors' methods: Amplification of reference gene primers provided the estimated nucleated cell counts. Sequenced by immunoSEQ multiplex PCR; TCRdb stores in-frame clones only, minus some. The DNA gave D and trimming, while V, J and clone size come from that table. The table shows under 200,000 clones, with around 88% occurring only once. The chain uses TRBV19 and TRBJ2-3; 10 bases fit TRBD1. Sequencing was performed on PBMCs or T cells enriched from blood (not recorded which). This clonotype originated in a woman aged 45-65 years in a cohort exposed to, infected with or recovered from COVID-19 (not recorded which). The CDR3 DNA reads TGTGCCAGTAGTCCCCGGGACAGGGGATCAGATACGCAGTATTTT. This sequence encodes CASSPRDRGSDTQYF.